This is a list of T cell receptor beta chains from one sample in a study of OX40 agonist ivuxolimab in advanced cancers. Assay: immunoSEQ multiplex PCR; the TCRdb copy retains only in-frame clones and omits some. The data hold some 60,000 clones, with about 90% observed a single time. The sample here was CD4+ or CD8+ T cells sorted from blood, taken in a trial of the OX40 agonist ivuxolimab. The receptors come from an adult with an advanced solid tumor such as melanoma, head and neck, liver or kidney cancer. Each CDR3 is given with its conserved first and last residue. A D gene is named only where the DNA matches it firmly. The size entry is marked missing in some rows and otherwise reads once, few, many or a size class.

V gene	J gene	clone size	D gene	CDR3 DNA	CDR3 protein
TRBV7-6	TRBJ2-5	-	-	TGTGCCAGCAGCCGAGAAGAGACCCAGTACTTC	CASSREETQYF
TRBV5-8	TRBJ2-1	-	TRBD1	TGTGCCAGCAGCCAGACAGGGGCGTCCTACAATGAGCAGTTCTTC	CASSQTGASYNEQFF
TRBV10-3	TRBJ2-7	-	-	TGTGCCATCAGTGAGTCGAGGGAGCAGTACTTC	CAISESREQYF
TRBV11-3	TRBJ2-5	few	-	TGTGCCAGCAGCTTAGGCGGAAACCAAGAGACCCAGTACTTC	CASSLGGNQETQYF
TRBV5-5	TRBJ1-2	-	-	TGTGCCAGCAGTTACCAAGGAAACGGTTCTCCCTATGGCTACACCTTC	CASSYQGNGSPYGYTF
TRBV6-6	TRBJ2-2	-	-	TGTGCCAGCAGTTTCAGCCTCACCGGGGAGCTGTTTTTT	CASSFSLTGELFF
TRBV6-1	TRBJ2-3	once	TRBD2	TGTGCCAGCAGTGAACCGTCGTTAGCGGGCCGCACAGATACGCAGTATTTT	CASSEPSLAGRTDTQYF
TRBV18	TRBJ2-5	-	-	TGTGCCAGCTCACCACCGGAACAGGGTCCCGGTGGGACCCAGTACTTC	CASSPPEQGPGGTQYF
TRBV11-1	TRBJ2-2	-	-	TGTGCCAGCAGCTTAGTTCCGAGCGGGGAGCTGTTTTTT	CASSLVPSGELFF
TRBV13	TRBJ2-2	-	TRBD1	TGTGCCAGCAGCCTACGTACAGGGGGTGGGCCCGGGGAGCTGTTTTTT	CASSLRTGGGPGELFF
TRBV30	TRBJ2-1	-	-	TGTGCCTGGAGTGCCGCCGGGGGACGAAAGTACAATGAGCAGTTCTTC	CAWSAAGGRKYNEQFF